What follows are 31 T cell receptor beta chains derived from one specimen sequenced in a study of blood T cell repertoires in COVID-19. Some clones are missing from TCRdb's copy, which holds only in-frame ones; the method was immunoSEQ multiplex PCR. Of roughly 200,000 clones listed, approximately 94% were seen once; the top ten hold approximately 0.69%. Sequenced: peripheral blood. The receptors stem from a man aged 25 to 45 with COVID-19, enrolled during active disease.

The rearrangement links TRBV2 to TRBJ1-2, with 8 bases lining up with TRBD1. The CDR3 sequence is 15 residues long. Germline assignment: CDR1 SNHLY and CDR2 FYNNEI. The junction had 4 bases not matched to a gene; V was cut back by 2 bases and J by 2 bases. Here the CDR3 reads CASSEQGAQNYGYTF. CDR3 nucleotides: TGTGCCAGCAGTGAACAGGGGGCGCAAAACTATGGCTACACCTTC.

The chain couples TRBV6-5 to TRBJ2-1; TRBD2 matches at 9 bases. Germline lookup yields CDR1 MNHEY and CDR2 SVGAGI. V lost 6 bases, J lost 5 bases, and 8 bases stayed unmatched. CDR3 length equals 15 residues. The CDR3 DNA reads TGTGCCAGCAGAGGCGCTAGCGGGGTTCACAATGAGCAGTTCTTC. This gives the protein CASRGASGVHNEQFF.

The chain carries TRBV13 and TRBJ1-4; 9 nucleotides align to TRBD1. The CDR3 contains 19 residues. V was clipped by 5 bases and J by 8 bases; unmatched bases: 21. Looked up from germline, CDR1 is PRHDT and CDR2 is FYEKMQ (reference sequence). CDR3 bases: TGTGCCAGCAGCGCAGACGGACAGGGGAGTTGGCGTGTGACGGAAAAACTGTTTTTT. This codes for CASSADGQGSWRVTEKLFF.

The V and J genes are TRBV7-9 and TRBJ1-5; D is ambiguous. The V gene lost 3 bases and the J gene lost 5 bases, with 8 bases spanning the gap. This CDR3 is 13 amino acids long. CDR1 SEHNR and CDR2 FQNEAQ come from the germline V gene (reference sequence). This CDR3 reads CASSLSGYQPQHF. Written as DNA, the CDR3 is TGTGCCAGCAGCTTGTCGGGATATCAGCCCCAGCATTTT.

Notes on this clone: Other nucleotide sequences in the sample specify the same CDR3. As DNA, the CDR3 is TGTGCCAGCAGTCGGAACACTGAAGCTTTCTTT. Amino acids: CASSRNTEAFF. V usage is TRBV6-5 and J usage is TRBJ1-1; D unclear. Germline V CDR1 and CDR2: MNHEY, SVGAGI. Trimming took 5 bases from V and 1 from J, leaving 2 bases between them. CDR3 length: 11 residues.

V is TRBV10-3 and J is TRBJ2-7; maybe TRBD1 (9 bases). The V gene lost 10 bases and the J gene lost 3 bases, with 19 bases spanning the gap. CDR1 and CDR2 from the germline V gene are ENHRY and SYGVKD. This CDR3 comprises 14 residues. The CDR3 sequence is CATGGTGRSYEQYF. CDR3 nucleotides: TGTGCCACGGGAGGGACAGGGCGAAGCTACGAGCAGTACTTC.

This chain uses TRBV2 with TRBJ2-6, with a weak D call TRBD1 (6 bases). V lost 6 bases to trimming and J lost 2 bases, with 14 bases between them. The CDR3 loop spans 16 amino acids. Germline-derived CDR1 and CDR2 are SNHLY and FYNNEI. The CDR3 reads CASSPGQIPGANVLTF. CDR3 nucleotides: TGTGCCAGCAGCCCGGGACAAATACCTGGGGCCAACGTCCTGACTTTC. The full variable domain, completed using reference TRBV2 and TRBJ2-6, is EPEVTQTPSHQVTQMGQEVILRCVPISNHLYFYWYRQILGQKVEFLVSFYNNEISEKSEIFDDQFSVERPDGSNFTLKIRSTKLEDSAMYFCASSPGQIPGANVLTFGAGSRLTVL.

The chain recombines TRBV19 with TRBJ2-5, with D possibly TRBD1 on 6 matching bases. Germline values: CDR1 LNHDA, CDR2 SQIVND (reference sequence). The CDR3 totals 15 residues. V dropped 2 bases and J dropped 4 bases, with 14 bases sitting between them. The CDR3 DNA follows: TGTGCCAGTAGTATATGGACAGAAAGGGGAGAGACCCAGTACTTC. It yields the protein CASSIWTERGETQYF. The whole variable domain, filled in from reference TRBV19 and TRBJ2-5, reads DGGITQSPKYLFRKEGQNVTLSCEQNLNHDAMYWYRQDPGQGLRLIYYSQIVNDFQKGDIAEGYSVSREKKESFPLTVTSAQKNPTAFYLCASSIWTERGETQYFGPGTRLLVL.

This clone was detected a few times. V is TRBV13 and J is TRBJ1-2, with 9 bases identical to TRBD1. V lost 4 bases and J lost 7; bases outside the gene matches: 7. Per the germline V gene, CDR1 is PRHDT and CDR2 is FYEKMQ (reference sequence). The CDR3 is 14 amino acids. Written as DNA, the CDR3 is TGTGCCAGCAGCTCCCTACAGGGGGCTGGTGGCTACACCTTC. Protein: CASSSLQGAGGYTF.

The V call is TRBV5-4, the J call TRBJ2-7, with a tentative D call TRBD1 (6 bases). Trimming left V 2 bases short and J 5 bases short, with 14 bases between. CDR1 and CDR2 (germline): SGHNT, YYREEE (reference sequence). The CDR3 is made up of 14 amino acids. The CDR3 DNA follows: TGTGCCAGCAGCTTCCATCAGGGGAAGAACGAGCAGTACTTC. Residues: CASSFHQGKNEQYF.

The chain couples TRBV6-5 to TRBJ2-7, with 11 bases matching TRBD2. The CDR3 length is 15 residues. Germline V gene data show CDR1 as MNHEY and CDR2 as SVGAGI. With V trimmed by 0 bases and J by 2 bases, 0 bases remained unmatched. CDR3 bases: TGTGCCAGCAGTTACTCGACTAGCGGGGCCTACGAGCAGTACTTC. Protein: CASSYSTSGAYEQYF.

This sequence joins TRBV11-3 and TRBJ2-1; D unresolved. Germline values: CDR1 SGHNT, CDR2 YENEEA. This CDR3 contains 13 residues. V was shortened by 1 base and J by 4 bases, with 5 bases between the two germline ends. CDR3 in amino acids: CASSLGSYNEQFF. The CDR3 DNA reads TGTGCCAGCAGCTTAGGCAGTTACAATGAGCAGTTCTTC. Drawing the rest from reference TRBV11-3 and TRBJ2-1, the complete variable domain is EAGVVQSPRYKIIEKKQPVAFWCNPISGHNTLYWYLQNLGQGPELLIRYENEEAVDDSQLPKDRFSAERLKGVDSTLKIQPAELGDSAVYLCASSLGSYNEQFFGPGTRLTVL.

The table lists this clone with a few counts. The V call is TRBV5-1, the J call TRBJ2-7; no reliable D call. Germline CDR1 SGHRS, CDR2 YFSETQ. The V and J ends lost 0 bases and 2 bases respectively, with 6 bases between them. The CDR3 runs to 13 residues. The CDR3 spells CASSLDRPYEQYF. CDR3 in DNA: TGCGCCAGCAGCTTGGACAGACCCTACGAGCAGTACTTC.

The genes are TRBV9 and TRBJ1-5; D remains ambiguous. V was shortened by 3 bases and J by 5 bases, with 12 bases between the two germline ends. CDR3 length: 14 amino acids. The germline CDR1 and CDR2 sequences are SGDLS and YYNGEE. CDR3 sequence: CASSASGADQPQHF. The CDR3 region has the DNA TGTGCCAGCAGCGCCTCGGGAGCGGATCAGCCCCAGCATTTT. The variable domain in full, completed from reference TRBV9 and TRBJ1-5, reads DSGVTQTPKHLITATGQRVTLRCSPRSGDLSVYWYQQSLDQGLQFLIQYYNGEERAKGNILERFSAQQFPDLHSELNLSSLELGDSALYFCASSASGADQPQHFGDGTRLSIL.

The rearrangement links TRBV7-8 to TRBJ1-1; 7 bases map to TRBD1. Per the germline V gene, CDR1 is SGHVS and CDR2 is FQNEAQ. With 5 bases clipped from V and 5 bases from J, the junction kept 8 bases outside the gene matches. The CDR3 runs 14 residues. CDR3 sequence: CASSRGGSETEAFF. The CDR3 region has the DNA TGTGCCAGCAGCCGAGGGGGCTCAGAGACTGAAGCTTTCTTT.

The J gene is TRBJ1-2, the V gene TRBV9, with D tentatively TRBD1 (6 bases). CDR1 SGDLS and CDR2 YYNGEE come from the germline V gene. CDR3 length: 14 residues. Trimming shortened V by 5 bases and J by 4 bases, and 15 bases separated the two germline ends. Here the CDR3 reads CASSGRGAGYGYTF. CDR3 in DNA: TGTGCCAGCAGTGGGCGGGGGGCTGGCTATGGCTACACCTTC.

The chain employs TRBV5-1 and TRBJ1-5; perhaps TRBD1 as D (5 bases). The germline V gene encodes CDR1 SGHRS and CDR2 YFSETQ. The CDR3 is made up of 14 amino acids. The V end lost 4 bases, the J end lost 4 bases, and 12 bases lay between the germline ends. In nucleotides, the CDR3 is TGCGCCAGCAGCCCCGGGGGGGGGAATCAGCCCCAGCATTTT. It yields the protein CASSPGGGNQPQHF.

This clone was recorded only once. The chain uses TRBV7-9 and TRBJ1-1; weak D call: TRBD1 (6 bases). Per germline, CDR1 SEHNR and CDR2 FQNEAQ (reference sequence). V gave up 2 bases and J gave up 2 bases, with 9 bases separating them. This CDR3 comprises 14 residues. CDR3 protein: CASSLTGTNTEAFF. CDR3 bases: TGTGCCAGCAGCTTAACAGGGACAAACACTGAAGCTTTCTTT. Combining the CDR3 with reference TRBV7-9 and TRBJ1-1 gives the whole variable domain DTGVSQNPRHKITKRGQNVTFRCDPISEHNRLYWYRQTLGQGPEFLTYFQNEAQLEKSRLLSDRFSAERPKGSFSTLEIQRTEQGDSAMYLCASSLTGTNTEAFFGQGTRLTVV.

The rearrangement joins TRBV10-3 to TRBJ1-2; D is possibly TRBD1 (5 bases). The CDR3 loop spans 17 amino acids. Germline CDR1 and CDR2: ENHRY and SYGVKD. V shed 2 bases and J shed 6 bases, with 22 bases lying between them. The CDR3 reads CAISERVLRGGPNGYTF. CDR3 sequence (DNA): TGTGCCATCAGTGAGCGGGTCCTTCGGGGGGGACCTAATGGCTACACCTTC.

The J gene is TRBJ1-5, the V gene TRBV2; perhaps TRBD1 as D (6 bases). Trimming took 4 bases from V and 6 from J, leaving 16 bases between them. In germline, CDR1 is SNHLY, CDR2 FYNNEI. CDR3 length equals 15 residues. The CDR3 DNA sequence: TGTGCCAGCAGTGGGTCGGGGGGCGCGATTCAGCCCCAGCATTTT. It encodes CASSGSGGAIQPQHF.

The gene calls are TRBV12-3 or TRBV12-4 and TRBJ2-1; TRBD1 might be the D (6 bases). V gave up 5 bases and J gave up 8 bases, with 13 bases separating them. This CDR3 is 13 amino acids long. CDR3 sequence: CASSGTGSHEQFF. The CDR3 DNA follows: TGTGCCAGCAGTGGAACAGGGTCTCATGAGCAGTTCTTC.

This clone came up once. V and J are TRBV6-1 and TRBJ2-7; D is possibly TRBD2 (7 bases). Trimming pared 3 bases from V and 4 bases from J, leaving 19 bases between. CDR3 length: 16 amino acids. Germline CDR1 is MNHNS and CDR2 is SASEGT. CDR3 residues: CASSDGLGGGGYEQYF. The CDR3 region has the DNA TGTGCCAGCAGTGACGGACTTGGAGGGGGGGGTTACGAGCAGTACTTC.

The chain employs TRBV19 and TRBJ1-1; D remains unclear. Germline assignment: CDR1 LNHDA and CDR2 SQIVND (reference sequence). This CDR3 region has 15 residues. Trimming shortened V by 3 bases and J by 4 bases, and 15 bases separated the two germline ends. CDR3 amino acids: CASSIQGRLSTEAFF. The CDR3 bases are TGTGCCAGTAGTATTCAAGGCAGGCTCAGCACTGAAGCTTTCTTT. The variable domain in full, with the rest retrieved from reference TRBV19 and TRBJ1-1, is DGGITQSPKYLFRKEGQNVTLSCEQNLNHDAMYWYRQDPGQGLRLIYYSQIVNDFQKGDIAEGYSVSREKKESFPLTVTSAQKNPTAFYLCASSIQGRLSTEAFFGQGTRLTVV.

The chain recombines TRBV7-9 with TRBJ1-2, with D possibly matching TRBD1 (6 bases). The CDR3 totals 14 residues. Trimming took off 0 bases at V and 4 bases at J, with 9 bases between the two ends. CDR1 is SEHNR, CDR2 FQNEAQ, per germline (reference sequence). CDR3 sequence: CASSLAADSYGYTF. In DNA form, the CDR3 reads TGTGCCAGCAGCTTAGCAGCGGACAGCTATGGCTACACCTTC.

The chain combines TRBV5-1 with TRBJ2-3, with 13 bases identical to TRBD2. The trim removed 9 bases at V and 7 bases at J, leaving 8 bases unmatched. The V gene's germline CDR1 is SGHRS and CDR2 YFSETQ. The CDR3 contains 14 residues. Here the CDR3 reads CATSLAGGTHTQYF. The CDR3 coding sequence is TGCGCCACATCACTAGCGGGGGGGACCCATACGCAGTATTTT.

The chain has TRBV19 and TRBJ1-3, with 8 bases lining up with TRBD1. CDR1 LNHDA and CDR2 SQIVND come from the germline V gene (reference sequence). Trimming cost V 6 bases and J 3 bases; bases outside gene matches: 7. This CDR3 spans 15 amino acids. The CDR3 is CASRPNGQGGNTIYF. DNA of the CDR3: TGTGCCAGTAGACCAAACGGACAGGGTGGAAACACCATATATTTT. Drawing the rest from reference TRBV19 and TRBJ1-3, the complete variable domain is DGGITQSPKYLFRKEGQNVTLSCEQNLNHDAMYWYRQDPGQGLRLIYYSQIVNDFQKGDIAEGYSVSREKKESFPLTVTSAQKNPTAFYLCASRPNGQGGNTIYFGEGSWLTVV.

The chain links TRBV3-1 (or the pseudogene TRBV3-2) to TRBJ1-4; D uncertain. The CDR3 has 16 amino acids. The germline gives CDR1 LGHDT, CDR2 YNNKEL (reference sequence). V lost 1 base to trimming and J lost 6 bases, with 15 bases between them. DNA for the CDR3: TGTGCCAGCAGCCAAGGCTGGGCGAAGGGAGATGAAAAACTGTTTTTT. This sequence encodes CASSQGWAKGDEKLFF.

The V gene is TRBV6-5, the J gene TRBJ1-1; a weak D match, TRBD1 (5 bases). V was cut by 6 bases and J by 4 bases, with 15 bases left in between. The germline gives CDR1 MNHEY, CDR2 SVGAGI. This CDR3 has 14 amino acids. CDR3 protein: CASRGGGLVTEAFF. The CDR3, as DNA: TGTGCCAGCAGGGGGGGAGGGTTGGTCACTGAAGCTTTCTTT.

The rearrangement links TRBV6-1 to TRBJ1-3; TRBD1 matches 7 bases. Germline V lookup: CDR1 MNHNS, CDR2 SASEGT. CDR3 length: 16 residues. V gave up 2 bases and J gave up 2 bases; unmatched junction bases: 6. The CDR3 region has the DNA TGTGCCAGCAGTGAACAGGGGGGAAGGACTGGAAACACCATATATTTT. Translating gives CASSEQGGRTGNTIYF.

The chain uses TRBV12-5 and TRBJ2-1, with 13 bases lining up with TRBD2. Germline V gene data show CDR1 as LGHNT and CDR2 as FRNRAP. Unmatched junction bases numbered 8, after V lost 1 base and J lost 5 bases. This CDR3 has 18 amino acids. For the CDR3, the DNA is TGTGCTAGTGGTTTGGACGATCAGGGACTAGCGGGGAACAATGAGCAGTTCTTC. Residues: CASGLDDQGLAGNNEQFF.

The chain is built from TRBV7-9 and TRBJ2-2, with TRBD1 identical over 12 bases. The CDR3 extends over 15 amino acids. The V and J ends lost 8 bases and 5 bases, in that order; junction bases with no gene match: 6. Looked up from germline, CDR1 is SEHNR and CDR2 is FQNEAQ (reference sequence). The CDR3 reads CASGRDRGRTGELFF. The CDR3 nucleotides are TGTGCCAGCGGGCGGGACAGGGGGCGAACCGGGGAGCTGTTTTTT.